The subject of this entry is one TCR beta chain. These data are taken from a study of beta chain features in type 1 diabetes. Germline CDR1 and CDR2: SEHNR and FQNEAQ (reference sequence). This CDR3 is built from 16 residues. The V and J ends lost 3 bases and 3 bases, in that order; junction bases with no gene match: 3. Isolated RNA was reverse transcribed in full, so expressed TCRB transcripts were sequenced. TCRdb keeps only in-frame clones here, not all; method: immunoSEQ multiplex PCR. The data contain about 320,000 clones, approximately 14% of them singletons. Sample: central memory CD4+ T cells from blood. This rearrangement joins TRBV7-9 to TRBJ2-5; 14 bases line up with TRBD2. This sequence originates from a man in his thirties or forties in good health. This CDR3 reads CASSFGTSGGKETQYF. CDR3 in DNA: TGTGCCAGCAGCTTCGGGACTAGCGGGGGCAAAGAGACCCAGTACTTC.